This T cell receptor beta chain was recovered during a study of blood T cell repertoires in COVID-19. Study background: T cells, B-cell-depleted T cells, or PBMCs provided the cDNA or gDNA that served as material.

Original processing notes: Estimated nucleated cell counts came from reference gene primer amplification. Generated by immunoSEQ multiplex PCR, the TCRdb table keeps only in-frame clones and is missing some. V and J calls and clone size follow that table, whereas D and trimming were derived from the DNA. The table includes roughly 400,000 clones, over 75% detected once. The V segment lost 6 bases and the J segment 5 bases; nucleotides outside the gene matches: 8. This CDR3 region has 14 residues. In germline, CDR1 is MNHEY, CDR2 SMNVEV (reference sequence). The sequenced sample consisted of PBMCs or T cells enriched from blood (not recorded which). The receptor was derived from a young woman who had been exposed to COVID-19. The chain carries TRBV27 and TRBJ2-5, with 8 bases identical to TRBD1. The DNA for the CDR3 is TGTGCCAGCAGCGGACAGGGTGATTGGGAGACCCAGTACTTC. Its translation is CASSGQGDWETQYF.